The TCR beta chain described here comes from a study of blood T cell repertoires in COVID-19. Study-level information: COVID-19 samples from acute and convalescent phases originated in the United States, Italy and Spain.

This table comes from immunoSEQ multiplex PCR, and its TCRdb copy is limited to in-frame clones, with some not included. The sample lists approximately 76,000 clones, approximately 87% seen once, with around a sixth in the top ten. The sequence was collected from a man older than 75 in a cohort sampled during active COVID-19. Sequencing was carried out using peripheral blood.

CDR3: CASSRGQGGNTQYF. The CDR3 DNA reads as TGTGCCAGCAGTCGGGGACAGGGTGGAAATACGCAGTATTTT. The chain has TRBV6-5 and TRBJ2-3; 9 bases agree with TRBD1. Per the germline V gene, CDR1 is MNHEY and CDR2 is SVGAGI. J was trimmed by 7 bases and V by 5 bases; bases with no gene match: 7. There are 14 residues in the CDR3.